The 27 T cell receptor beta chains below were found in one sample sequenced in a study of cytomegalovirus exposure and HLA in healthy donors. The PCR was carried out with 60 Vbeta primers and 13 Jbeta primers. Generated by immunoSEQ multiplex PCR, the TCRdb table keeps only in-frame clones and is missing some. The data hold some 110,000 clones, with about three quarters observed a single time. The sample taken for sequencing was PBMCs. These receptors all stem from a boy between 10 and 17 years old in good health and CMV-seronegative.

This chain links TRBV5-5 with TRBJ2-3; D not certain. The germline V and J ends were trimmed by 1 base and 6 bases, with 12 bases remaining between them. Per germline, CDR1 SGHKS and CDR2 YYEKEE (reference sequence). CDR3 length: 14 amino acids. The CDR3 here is CASSLNPHEDTQYF. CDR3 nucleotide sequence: TGTGCCAGCAGCTTGAACCCGCACGAGGATACGCAGTATTTT.

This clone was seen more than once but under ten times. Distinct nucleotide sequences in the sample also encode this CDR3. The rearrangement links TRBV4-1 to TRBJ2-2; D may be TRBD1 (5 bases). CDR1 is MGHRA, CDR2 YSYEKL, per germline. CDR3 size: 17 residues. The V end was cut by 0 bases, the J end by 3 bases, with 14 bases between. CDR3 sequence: CASSQDGAGWDTGELFF. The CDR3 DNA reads TGCGCCAGCAGCCAAGATGGGGCAGGGTGGGACACCGGGGAGCTGTTTTTT.

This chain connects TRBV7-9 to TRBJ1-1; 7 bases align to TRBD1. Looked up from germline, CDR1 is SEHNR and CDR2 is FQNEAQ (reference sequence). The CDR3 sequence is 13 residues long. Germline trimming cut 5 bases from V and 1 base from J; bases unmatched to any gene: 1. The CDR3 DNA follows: TGTGCCAGCAGCGGACAGGAGAACACTGAAGCTTTCTTT. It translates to CASSGQENTEAFF.

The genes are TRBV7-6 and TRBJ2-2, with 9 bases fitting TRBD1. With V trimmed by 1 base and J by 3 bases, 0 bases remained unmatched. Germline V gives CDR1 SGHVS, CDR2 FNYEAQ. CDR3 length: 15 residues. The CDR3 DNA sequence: TGTGCCAGCAGCTTAGGGGACAGGGACACCGGGGAGCTGTTTTTT. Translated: CASSLGDRDTGELFF.

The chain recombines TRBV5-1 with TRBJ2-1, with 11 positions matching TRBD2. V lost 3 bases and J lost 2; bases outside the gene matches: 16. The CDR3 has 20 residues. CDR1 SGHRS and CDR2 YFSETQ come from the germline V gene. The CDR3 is CASSSQGWGVLAGAYNEQFF. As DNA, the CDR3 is TGCGCCAGCAGCTCCCAGGGCTGGGGGGTACTAGCGGGAGCCTACAATGAGCAGTTCTTC. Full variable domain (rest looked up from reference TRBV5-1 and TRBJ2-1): KAGVTQTPRYLIKTRGQQVTLSCSPISGHRSVSWYQQTPGQGLQFLFEYFSETQRNKGNFPGRFSGRQFSNSRSEMNVSTLELGDSALYLCASSSQGWGVLAGAYNEQFFGPGTRLTVL.

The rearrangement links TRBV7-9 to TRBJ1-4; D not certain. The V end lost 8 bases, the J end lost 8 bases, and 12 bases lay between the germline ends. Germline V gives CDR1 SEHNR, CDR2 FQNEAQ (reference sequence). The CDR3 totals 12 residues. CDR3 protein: CASGRPGEKLFF. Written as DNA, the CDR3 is TGTGCCAGCGGACGGCCGGGGGAAAAACTGTTTTTT.

The CDR3 nucleotides read TGTGCCAGCCTATTAAGCGGGGGGGCCTATGGCTACACCTTC. Translated: CASLLSGGAYGYTF. The chain is built from TRBV5-6 and TRBJ1-2, with a possible D match to TRBD1 (6 bases). The CDR3 spans 14 residues. Per germline, CDR1 SGHDT and CDR2 YYEEEE. V lost 7 bases and J lost 4, with 17 bases in between.

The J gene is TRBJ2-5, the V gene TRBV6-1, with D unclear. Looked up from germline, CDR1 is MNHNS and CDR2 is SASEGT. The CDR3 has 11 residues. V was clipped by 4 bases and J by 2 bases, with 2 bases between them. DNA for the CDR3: TGTGCCAGCAGTGCGCAAGAGACCCAGTACTTC. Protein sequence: CASSAQETQYF.

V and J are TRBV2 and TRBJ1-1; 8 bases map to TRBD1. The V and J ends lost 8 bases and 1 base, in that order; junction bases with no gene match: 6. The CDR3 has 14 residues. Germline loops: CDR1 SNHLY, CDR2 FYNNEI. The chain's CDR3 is CASGEQGGNTEAFF. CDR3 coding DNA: TGTGCCAGCGGCGAACAGGGGGGGAACACTGAAGCTTTCTTT.

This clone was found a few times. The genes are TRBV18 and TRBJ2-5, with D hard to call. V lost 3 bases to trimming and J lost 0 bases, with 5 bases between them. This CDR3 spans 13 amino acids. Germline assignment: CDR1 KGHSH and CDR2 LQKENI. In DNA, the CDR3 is TGTGCCAGCTCACCCGGGTACCAAGAGACCCAGTACTTC. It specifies CASSPGYQETQYF.

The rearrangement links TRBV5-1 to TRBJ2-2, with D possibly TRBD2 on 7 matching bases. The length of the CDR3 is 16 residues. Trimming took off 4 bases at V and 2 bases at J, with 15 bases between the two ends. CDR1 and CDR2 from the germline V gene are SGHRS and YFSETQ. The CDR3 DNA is TGCGCCAGCAGCGGCGCGGGGGCCCATAACACCGGGGAGCTGTTTTTT. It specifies CASSGAGAHNTGELFF.

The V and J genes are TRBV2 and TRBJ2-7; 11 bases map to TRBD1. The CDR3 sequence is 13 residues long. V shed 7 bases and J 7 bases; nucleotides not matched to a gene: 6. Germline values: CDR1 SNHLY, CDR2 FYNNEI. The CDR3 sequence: CASNGQGAGEQYF. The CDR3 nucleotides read TGTGCCAGCAACGGACAGGGGGCGGGTGAGCAGTACTTC.

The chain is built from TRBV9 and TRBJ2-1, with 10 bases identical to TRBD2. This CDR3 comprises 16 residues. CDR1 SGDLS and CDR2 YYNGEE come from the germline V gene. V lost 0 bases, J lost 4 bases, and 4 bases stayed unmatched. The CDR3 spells CASSVVPTSGYNEQFF. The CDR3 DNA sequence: TGTGCCAGCAGCGTAGTTCCGACTAGCGGGTACAATGAGCAGTTCTTC.

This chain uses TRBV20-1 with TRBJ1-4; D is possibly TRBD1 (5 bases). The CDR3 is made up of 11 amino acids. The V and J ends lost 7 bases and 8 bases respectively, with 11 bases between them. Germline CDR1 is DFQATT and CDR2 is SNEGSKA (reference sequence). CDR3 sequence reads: CSVRVGEKLFF. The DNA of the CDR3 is TGCAGTGTCAGGGTCGGCGAAAAACTGTTTTTT.

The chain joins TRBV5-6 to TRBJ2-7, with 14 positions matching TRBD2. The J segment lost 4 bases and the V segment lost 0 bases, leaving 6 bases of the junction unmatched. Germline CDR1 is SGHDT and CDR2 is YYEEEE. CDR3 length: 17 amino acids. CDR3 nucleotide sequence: TGTGCCAGCAGCTTGGTACTGACTAGCGGGGGGGAGTACGAGCAGTACTTC. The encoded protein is CASSLVLTSGGEYEQYF.

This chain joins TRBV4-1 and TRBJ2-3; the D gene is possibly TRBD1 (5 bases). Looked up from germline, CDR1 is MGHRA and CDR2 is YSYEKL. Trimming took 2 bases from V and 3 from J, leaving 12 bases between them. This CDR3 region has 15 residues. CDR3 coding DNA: TGCGCCAGCAGCCAAAGCAGGGTCTTTACAGATACGCAGTATTTT. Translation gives CASSQSRVFTDTQYF.

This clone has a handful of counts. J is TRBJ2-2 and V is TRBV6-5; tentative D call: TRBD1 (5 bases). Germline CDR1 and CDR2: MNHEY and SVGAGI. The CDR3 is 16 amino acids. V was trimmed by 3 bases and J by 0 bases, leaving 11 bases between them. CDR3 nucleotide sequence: TGTGCCAGCAGTTATCAGGGCCTCGCGAACACCGGGGAGCTGTTTTTT. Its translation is CASSYQGLANTGELFF.

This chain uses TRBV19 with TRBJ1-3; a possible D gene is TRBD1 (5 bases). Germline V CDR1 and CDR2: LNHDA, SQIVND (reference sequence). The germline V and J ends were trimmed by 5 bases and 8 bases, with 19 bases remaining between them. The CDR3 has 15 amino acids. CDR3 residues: CASSPRDSTGDTIYF. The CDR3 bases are TGTGCCAGTAGTCCTCGGGACTCCACCGGAGACACCATATATTTT.

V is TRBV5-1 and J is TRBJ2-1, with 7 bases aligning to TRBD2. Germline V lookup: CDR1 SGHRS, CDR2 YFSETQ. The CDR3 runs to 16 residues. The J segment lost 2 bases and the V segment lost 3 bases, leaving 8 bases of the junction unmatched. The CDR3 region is CASSYQAGSTYNEQFF. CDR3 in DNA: TGCGCCAGCAGCTACCAAGCGGGATCCACCTACAATGAGCAGTTCTTC.

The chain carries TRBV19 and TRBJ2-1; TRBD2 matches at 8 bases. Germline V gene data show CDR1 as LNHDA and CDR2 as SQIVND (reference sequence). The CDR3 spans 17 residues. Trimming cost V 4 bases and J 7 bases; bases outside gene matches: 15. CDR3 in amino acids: CASSTILLSGVTNEQFF. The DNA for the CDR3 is TGTGCCAGTAGTACCATTCTACTTAGCGGGGTCACGAATGAGCAGTTCTTC. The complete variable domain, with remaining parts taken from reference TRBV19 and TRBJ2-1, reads DGGITQSPKYLFRKEGQNVTLSCEQNLNHDAMYWYRQDPGQGLRLIYYSQIVNDFQKGDIAEGYSVSREKKESFPLTVTSAQKNPTAFYLCASSTILLSGVTNEQFFGPGTRLTVL.

The CDR3 coding sequence is TGTGCCTGGAGTTTAAGCCCTAGCAATCAGCCCCAGCATTTT. It specifies CAWSLSPSNQPQHF. The genes are TRBV30 and TRBJ1-5, with D unclear. CDR3 size: 14 residues. The germline V and J ends were trimmed by 2 bases and 0 bases, with 8 bases remaining between them. Germline CDR1 is GTSNPN and CDR2 is SVGIG (reference sequence).

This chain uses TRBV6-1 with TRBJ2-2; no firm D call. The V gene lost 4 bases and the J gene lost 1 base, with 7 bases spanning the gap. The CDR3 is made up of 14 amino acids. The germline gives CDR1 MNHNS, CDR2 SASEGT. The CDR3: CASSVSVNTGELFF. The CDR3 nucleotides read TGTGCCAGCAGTGTGTCGGTGAACACCGGGGAGCTGTTTTTT.

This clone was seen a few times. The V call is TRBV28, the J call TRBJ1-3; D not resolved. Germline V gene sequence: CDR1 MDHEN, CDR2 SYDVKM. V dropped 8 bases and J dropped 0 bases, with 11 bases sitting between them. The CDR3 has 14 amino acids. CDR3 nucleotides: TGTGCCAGCTTCCCGACAAGCTCTGGAAACACCATATATTTT. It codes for CASFPTSSGNTIYF.

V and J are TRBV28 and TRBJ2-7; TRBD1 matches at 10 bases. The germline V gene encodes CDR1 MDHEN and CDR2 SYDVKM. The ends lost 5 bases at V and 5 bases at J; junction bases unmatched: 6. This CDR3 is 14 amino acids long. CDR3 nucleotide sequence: TGTGCCAGCAGTCTGACAGGGGGCAATAACGAGCAGTACTTC. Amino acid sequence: CASSLTGGNNEQYF.

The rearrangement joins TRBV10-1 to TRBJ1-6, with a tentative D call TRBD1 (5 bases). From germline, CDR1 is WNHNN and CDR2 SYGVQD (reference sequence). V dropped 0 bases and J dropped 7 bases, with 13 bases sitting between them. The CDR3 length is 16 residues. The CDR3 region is CASSESRGQENSPLHF. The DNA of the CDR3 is TGCGCCAGCAGTGAGTCTAGGGGCCAGGAAAATTCACCCCTCCACTTT.

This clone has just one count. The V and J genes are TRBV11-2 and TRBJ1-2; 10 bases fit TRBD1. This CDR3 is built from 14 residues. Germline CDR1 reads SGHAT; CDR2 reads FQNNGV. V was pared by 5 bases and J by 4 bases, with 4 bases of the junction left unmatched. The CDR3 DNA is TGTGCCAGCAGCCAGACAGGGGGCGTCTATGGCTACACCTTC. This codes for CASSQTGGVYGYTF.

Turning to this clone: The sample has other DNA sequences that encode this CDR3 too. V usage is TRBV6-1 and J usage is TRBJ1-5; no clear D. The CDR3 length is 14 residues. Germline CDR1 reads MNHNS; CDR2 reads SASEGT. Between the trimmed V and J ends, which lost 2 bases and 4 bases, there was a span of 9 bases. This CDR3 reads CASSESRGNQPQHF. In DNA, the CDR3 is TGTGCCAGCAGTGAATCACGGGGAAATCAGCCCCAGCATTTT.